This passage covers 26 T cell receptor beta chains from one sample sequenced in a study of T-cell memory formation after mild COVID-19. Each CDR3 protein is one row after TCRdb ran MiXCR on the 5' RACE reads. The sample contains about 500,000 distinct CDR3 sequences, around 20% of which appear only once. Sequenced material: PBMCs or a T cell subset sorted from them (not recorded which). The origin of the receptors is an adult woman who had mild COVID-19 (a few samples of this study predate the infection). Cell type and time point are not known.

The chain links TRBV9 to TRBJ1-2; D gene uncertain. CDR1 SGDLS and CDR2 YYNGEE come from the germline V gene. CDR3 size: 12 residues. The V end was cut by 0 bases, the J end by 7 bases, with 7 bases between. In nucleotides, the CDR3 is TGTGCCAGCAGCGTAGACGGCTTTGGCTACACCTTC. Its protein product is CASSVDGFGYTF.

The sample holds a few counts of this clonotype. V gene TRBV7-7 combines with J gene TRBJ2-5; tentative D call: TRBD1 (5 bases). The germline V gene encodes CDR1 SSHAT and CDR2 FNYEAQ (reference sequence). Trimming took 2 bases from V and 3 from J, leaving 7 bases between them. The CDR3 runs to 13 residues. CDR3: CASSLQGKETQYF. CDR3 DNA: TGTGCCAGCAGCTTACAGGGAAAAGAGACCCAGTACTTC.

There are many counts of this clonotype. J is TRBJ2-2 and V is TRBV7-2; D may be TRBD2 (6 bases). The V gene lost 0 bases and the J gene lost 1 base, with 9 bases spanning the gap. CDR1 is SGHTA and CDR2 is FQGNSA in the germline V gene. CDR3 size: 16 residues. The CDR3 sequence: CASSLAAGLNTGELFF. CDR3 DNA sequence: TGTGCCAGCAGCTTAGCGGCGGGGCTGAACACCGGGGAGCTGTTTTTT. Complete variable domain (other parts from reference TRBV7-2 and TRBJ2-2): GAGVSQSPSNKVTEKGKDVELRCDPISGHTALYWYRQSLGQGLEFLIYFQGNSAPDKSGLPSDRFSAERTGGSVSTLTIQRTQQEDSAVYLCASSLAAGLNTGELFFGEGSRLTVL.

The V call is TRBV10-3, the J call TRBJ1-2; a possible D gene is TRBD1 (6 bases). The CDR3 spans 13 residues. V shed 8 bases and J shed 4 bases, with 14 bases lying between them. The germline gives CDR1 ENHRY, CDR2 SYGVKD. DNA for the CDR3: TGTGCCATCGCCGAGGGGGGGAGCTATGGCTACACCTTC. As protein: CAIAEGGSYGYTF.

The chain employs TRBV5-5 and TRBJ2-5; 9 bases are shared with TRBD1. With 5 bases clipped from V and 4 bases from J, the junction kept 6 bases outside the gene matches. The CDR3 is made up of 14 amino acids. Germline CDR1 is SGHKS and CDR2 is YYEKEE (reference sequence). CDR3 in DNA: TGTGCCAGCAGTACACAGGGGGCGCGAGAGACCCAGTACTTC. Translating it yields CASSTQGARETQYF.

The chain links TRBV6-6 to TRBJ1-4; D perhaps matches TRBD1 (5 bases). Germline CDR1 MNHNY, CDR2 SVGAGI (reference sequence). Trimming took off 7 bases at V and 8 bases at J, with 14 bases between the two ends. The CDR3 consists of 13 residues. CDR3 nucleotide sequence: TGTGCCAGCACCTCGGGGGTTGGAGAAAAACTGTTTTTT. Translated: CASTSGVGEKLFF.

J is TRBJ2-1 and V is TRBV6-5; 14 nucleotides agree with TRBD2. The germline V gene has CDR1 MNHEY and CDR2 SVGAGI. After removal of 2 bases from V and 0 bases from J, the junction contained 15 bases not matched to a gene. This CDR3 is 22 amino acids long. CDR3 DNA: TGTGCCAGCAGTTACGCCACCTCGGGACTAGCGGGAGAGGGGAGCTCCTACAATGAGCAGTTCTTC. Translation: CASSYATSGLAGEGSSYNEQFF.

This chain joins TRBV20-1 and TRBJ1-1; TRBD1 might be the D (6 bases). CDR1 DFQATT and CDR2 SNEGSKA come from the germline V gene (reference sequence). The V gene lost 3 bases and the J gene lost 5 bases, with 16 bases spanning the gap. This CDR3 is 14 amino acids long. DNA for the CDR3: TGCAGTGCTAGCCTACAGGGACTGGGGACTGAAGCTTTCTTT. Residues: CSASLQGLGTEAFF.

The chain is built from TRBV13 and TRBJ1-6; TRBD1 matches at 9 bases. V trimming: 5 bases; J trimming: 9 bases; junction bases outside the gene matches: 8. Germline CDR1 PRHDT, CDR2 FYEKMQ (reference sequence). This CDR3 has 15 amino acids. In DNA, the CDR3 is TGTGCCAGCAGCGCCAGACAGGGGGTTACTTCACCCCTCCACTTT. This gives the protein CASSARQGVTSPLHF.

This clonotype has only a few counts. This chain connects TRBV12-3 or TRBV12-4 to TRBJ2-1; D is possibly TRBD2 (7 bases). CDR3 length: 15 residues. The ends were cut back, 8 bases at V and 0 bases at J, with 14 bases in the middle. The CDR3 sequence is CASGGRGSSYNEQFF. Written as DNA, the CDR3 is TGTGCCAGCGGGGGGAGGGGGAGCTCCTACAATGAGCAGTTCTTC.

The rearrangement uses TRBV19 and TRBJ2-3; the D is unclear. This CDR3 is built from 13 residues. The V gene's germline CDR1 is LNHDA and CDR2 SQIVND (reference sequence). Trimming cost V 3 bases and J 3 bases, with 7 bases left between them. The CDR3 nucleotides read TGTGCCAGTAGTATGATGTCAACAGATACGCAGTATTTT. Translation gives CASSMMSTDTQYF.

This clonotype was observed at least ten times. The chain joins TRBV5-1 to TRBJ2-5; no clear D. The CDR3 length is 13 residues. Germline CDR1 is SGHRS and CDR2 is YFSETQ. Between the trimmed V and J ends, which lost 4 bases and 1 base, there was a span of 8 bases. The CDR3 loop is CASSISTQETQYF. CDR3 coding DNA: TGCGCCAGCAGCATAAGCACCCAAGAGACCCAGTACTTC.

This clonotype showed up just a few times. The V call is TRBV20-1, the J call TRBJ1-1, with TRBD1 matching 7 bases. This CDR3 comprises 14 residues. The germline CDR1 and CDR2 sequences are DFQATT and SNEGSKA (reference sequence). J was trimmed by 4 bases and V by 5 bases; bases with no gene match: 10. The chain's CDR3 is CSASTGQVATEAFF. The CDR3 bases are TGCAGTGCTTCCACCGGACAGGTTGCCACTGAAGCTTTCTTT.

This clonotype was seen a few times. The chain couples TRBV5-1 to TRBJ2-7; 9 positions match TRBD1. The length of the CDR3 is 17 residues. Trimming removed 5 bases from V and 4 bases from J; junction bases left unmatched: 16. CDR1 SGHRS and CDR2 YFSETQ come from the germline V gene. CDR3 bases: TGCGCCAGCAGAATGTGGGGCTCCGGGACAGGGAAATACGAGCAGTACTTC. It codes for CASRMWGSGTGKYEQYF.

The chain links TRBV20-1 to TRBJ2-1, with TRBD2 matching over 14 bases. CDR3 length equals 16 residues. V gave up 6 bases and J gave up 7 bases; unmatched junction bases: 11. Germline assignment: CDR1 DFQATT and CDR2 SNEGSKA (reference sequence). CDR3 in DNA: TGCAGTGCCCTGGGACTAGCGGGAGTTACACGGAATGAGCAGTTCTTC. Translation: CSALGLAGVTRNEQFF.

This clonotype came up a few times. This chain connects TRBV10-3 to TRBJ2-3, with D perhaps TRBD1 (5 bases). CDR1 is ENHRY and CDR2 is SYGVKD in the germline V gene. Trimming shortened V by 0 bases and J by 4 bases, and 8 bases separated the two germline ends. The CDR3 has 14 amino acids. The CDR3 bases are TGTGCCATCAGTGAGTCGATACAGGCAGATACGCAGTATTTT. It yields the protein CAISESIQADTQYF.

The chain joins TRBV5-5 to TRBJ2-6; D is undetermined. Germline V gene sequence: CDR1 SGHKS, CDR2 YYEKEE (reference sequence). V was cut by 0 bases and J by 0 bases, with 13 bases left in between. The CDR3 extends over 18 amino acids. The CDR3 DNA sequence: TGTGCCAGCAGCTTGGCGAACACTGGAAGCTCTGGGGCCAACGTCCTGACTTTC. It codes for CASSLANTGSSGANVLTF.

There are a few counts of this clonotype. The CDR3 nucleotides read TGTGCCAGCAGCAACAGGGCCAGGGAGCAGTACTTC. The encoded protein is CASSNRAREQYF. This chain connects TRBV7-6 to TRBJ2-7; D might be TRBD1 (6 bases). CDR1 SGHVS and CDR2 FNYEAQ come from the germline V gene. The CDR3 is 12 residues long. Trimming pared 5 bases from V and 7 bases from J, leaving 12 bases between.

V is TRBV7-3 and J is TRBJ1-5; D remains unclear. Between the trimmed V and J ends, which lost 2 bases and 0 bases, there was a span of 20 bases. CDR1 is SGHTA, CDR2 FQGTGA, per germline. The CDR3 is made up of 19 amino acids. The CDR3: CASSLGLRPPCISNQPQHF. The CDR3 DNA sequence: TGTGCCAGCAGCTTAGGCCTCCGACCGCCCTGTATTAGCAATCAGCCCCAGCATTTT.

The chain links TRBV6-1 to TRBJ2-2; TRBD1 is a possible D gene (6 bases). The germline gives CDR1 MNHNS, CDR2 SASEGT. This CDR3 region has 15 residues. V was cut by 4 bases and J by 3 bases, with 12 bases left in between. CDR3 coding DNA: TGTGCCAGCAGTGTACAGGGAATAGACACCGGGGAGCTGTTTTTT. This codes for CASSVQGIDTGELFF.

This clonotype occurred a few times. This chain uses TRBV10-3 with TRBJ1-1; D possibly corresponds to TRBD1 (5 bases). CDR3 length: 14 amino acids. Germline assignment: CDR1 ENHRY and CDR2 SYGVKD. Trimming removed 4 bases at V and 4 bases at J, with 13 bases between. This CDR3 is CAISATVTATEAFF. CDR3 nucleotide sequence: TGTGCCATCAGTGCGACAGTAACGGCCACTGAAGCTTTCTTT.

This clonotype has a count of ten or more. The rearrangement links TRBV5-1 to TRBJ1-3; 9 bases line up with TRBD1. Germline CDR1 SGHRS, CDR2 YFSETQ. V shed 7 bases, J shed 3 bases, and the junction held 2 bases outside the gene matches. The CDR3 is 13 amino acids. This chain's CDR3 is CASRTGDGNTIYF. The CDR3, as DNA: TGCGCCAGCCGGACAGGGGATGGAAACACCATATATTTT. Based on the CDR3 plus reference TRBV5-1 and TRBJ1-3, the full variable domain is KAGVTQTPRYLIKTRGQQVTLSCSPISGHRSVSWYQQTPGQGLQFLFEYFSETQRNKGNFPGRFSGRQFSNSRSEMNVSTLELGDSALYLCASRTGDGNTIYFGEGSWLTVV.

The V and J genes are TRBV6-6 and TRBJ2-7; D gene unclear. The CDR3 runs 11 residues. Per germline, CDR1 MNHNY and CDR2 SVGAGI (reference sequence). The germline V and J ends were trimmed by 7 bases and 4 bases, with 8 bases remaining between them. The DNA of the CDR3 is TGTGCCAGCAATAGCAGATACGAGCAGTACTTC. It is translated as CASNSRYEQYF.

The CDR3 DNA follows: TGCAGCGTTGAAAACTTTTCTGGGGCCAACGTCCTGACTTTC. Residues: CSVENFSGANVLTF. The V and J genes are TRBV29-1 and TRBJ2-6; D unclear. Trimming shortened V by 2 bases and J by 1 base, and 6 bases separated the two germline ends. Germline CDR1 is SQVTM and CDR2 is ANQGSEA. The CDR3 runs to 14 residues.

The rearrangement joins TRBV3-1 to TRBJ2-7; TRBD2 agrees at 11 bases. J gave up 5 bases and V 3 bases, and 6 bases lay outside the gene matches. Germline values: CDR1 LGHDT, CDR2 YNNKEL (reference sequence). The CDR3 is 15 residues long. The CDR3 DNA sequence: TGTGCCAGCAGCCACGAGACTAGCGGGATCCACGAGCAGTACTTC. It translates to CASSHETSGIHEQYF.

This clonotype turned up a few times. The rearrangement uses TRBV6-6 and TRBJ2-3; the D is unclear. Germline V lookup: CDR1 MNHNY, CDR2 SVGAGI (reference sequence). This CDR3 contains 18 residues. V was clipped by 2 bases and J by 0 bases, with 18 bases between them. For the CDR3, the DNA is TGTGCCAGCAGTTACGGTATAGTAAGCGACACTAGCACAGATACGCAGTATTTT. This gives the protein CASSYGIVSDTSTDTQYF.